A selection of T cell receptor beta chains follows, all from one sample in a study of CD8+CD57+ T cells in acquired aplastic anemia. TCRdb re-analysed the reads in MiXCR, keeping a single row per CDR3 protein. There are 150,000 to 200,000 distinct CDR3 sequences in the sample; roughly 50% occur only once, and 1.8% lies in the top ten. The material sequenced was sorted CD4+, CD8+, or CD8+CD57+ T cells (not recorded which) from PBMCs. Receptor source: a human donor with aplastic anemia. CDR3s include the opening cysteine and the closing phenylalanine or tryptophan. A D gene is named only where the DNA matches it firmly. Size values are once, few and many counts, or a class for expanded clones, and some rows have none.

D gene,J gene,CDR3 length,clone size,V gene,CDR3 DNA,CDR3 protein
TRBD2,TRBJ2-7,16,-,TRBV9,TGTGCCAGCAGCGTAGGGGGACTAGCGTACTCCTACGAGCAGTACTTC,CASSVGGLAYSYEQYF
-,TRBJ1-6,13,few,TRBV10-3,TGTGCCATCAGTGACCGGACAGATTCACCCCTCCACTTT,CAISDRTDSPLHF
-,TRBJ2-7,13,many,TRBV10-3,TGTGCCACCGAACGCGGGACCTCCTACGAGCAGTACTTC,CATERGTSYEQYF
-,TRBJ1-3,16,-,TRBV4-3,TGCGCCAGCAGCCAAGATAAGTTCTTCTCTGGAAACACCATATATTTT,CASSQDKFFSGNTIYF
TRBD1,TRBJ2-7,15,-,TRBV9,TGTGCCAGCAGCGCTCGGACAGGACCTAGCTACGAGCAGTACTTC,CASSARTGPSYEQYF
-,TRBJ2-5,13,many,TRBV7-3,TGTGCCAGCAGCCGCGGACAGCAGGGGACCCAGTACTTC,CASSRGQQGTQYF
-,TRBJ2-5,13,-,TRBV19,TGTGCCAGTAGCCCGGGGCCGAGGGAGACCCAGTACTTC,CASSPGPRETQYF
-,TRBJ2-7,16,-,TRBV7-6,TGTGCCAGCAGCTTAGCAGCGGGCCTAGCAGATGGCGAGCAGTACTTC,CASSLAAGLADGEQYF
-,TRBJ2-3,14,few,TRBV20-1,TGCAGTGCCCGAGGCGGCAGCTACACAGATACGCAGTATTTT,CSARGGSYTDTQYF
TRBD1,TRBJ2-1,15,many,TRBV11-2,TGTGCCAGCAGCCGAGGACAGGGGTACTACAATGAGCAGTTCTTC,CASSRGQGYYNEQFF
TRBD1,TRBJ1-5,13,many,TRBV20-1,TGCAGTGCAGAGACAGGGAGGAATCAGCCCCAGCATTTT,CSAETGRNQPQHF
-,TRBJ2-3,12,-,TRBV10-3,TGTGCCATCAGTCAGGGCACAGATACGCAGTATTTT,CAISQGTDTQYF
-,TRBJ1-6,14,once,TRBV20-1,TGCAGTGCTAGCCCTCCTAGGGTTATTTCACCCCTCCACTTT,CSASPPRVISPLHF
-,TRBJ1-6,17,-,TRBV6-4,TGTGCCAGCAGTGACAGGAGAATGAGCTCCTATAACTCACCCCTCCACTTT,CASSDRRMSSYNSPLHF
TRBD1,TRBJ2-7,16,-,TRBV10-2,TGCGCCAGCAGTGAGACGCCCGGGACAGGGGGCGACGAGCAGTACTTC,CASSETPGTGGDEQYF
TRBD2,TRBJ2-3,15,few,TRBV2,TGTGCCAGCAGTGGTGGGACTAGCGGGACAGATACGCAGTATTTT,CASSGGTSGTDTQYF
TRBD1,TRBJ1-2,14,many,TRBV24-1,TGTGCCACCAGTGATTTGGACAGGGTTTATGGCTACACCTTC,CATSDLDRVYGYTF
TRBD1,TRBJ2-7,15,-,TRBV29-1,TGCAGCGTTGAAGAAACCGGGACAGGGGGTTACGAGCAGTACTTC,CSVEETGTGGYEQYF
-,TRBJ1-3,10,-,TRBV12-3/TRBV12-4,TGTGCCAGCAGTCAGCGGACCATATATTTT,CASSQRTIYF